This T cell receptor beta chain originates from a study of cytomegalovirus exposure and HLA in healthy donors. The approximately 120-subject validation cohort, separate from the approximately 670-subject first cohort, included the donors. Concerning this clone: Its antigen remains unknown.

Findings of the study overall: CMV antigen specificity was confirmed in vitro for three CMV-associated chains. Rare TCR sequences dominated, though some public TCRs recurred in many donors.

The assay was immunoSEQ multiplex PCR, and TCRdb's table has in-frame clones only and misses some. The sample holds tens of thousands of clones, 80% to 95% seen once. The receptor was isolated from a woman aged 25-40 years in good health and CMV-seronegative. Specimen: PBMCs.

For the CDR3, the DNA is TGCGCCAGCAGCTTTGCGGACAGGGATATTACCTACGAGCAGTACTTC. This translates into CASSFADRDITYEQYF. This chain joins TRBV5-1 and TRBJ2-7; 8 bases line up with TRBD1. Losses at the gene ends were 2 bases for V and 2 bases for J; bases not matched to a gene: 9. The germline V gene has CDR1 SGHRS and CDR2 YFSETQ. The CDR3 contains 16 residues.